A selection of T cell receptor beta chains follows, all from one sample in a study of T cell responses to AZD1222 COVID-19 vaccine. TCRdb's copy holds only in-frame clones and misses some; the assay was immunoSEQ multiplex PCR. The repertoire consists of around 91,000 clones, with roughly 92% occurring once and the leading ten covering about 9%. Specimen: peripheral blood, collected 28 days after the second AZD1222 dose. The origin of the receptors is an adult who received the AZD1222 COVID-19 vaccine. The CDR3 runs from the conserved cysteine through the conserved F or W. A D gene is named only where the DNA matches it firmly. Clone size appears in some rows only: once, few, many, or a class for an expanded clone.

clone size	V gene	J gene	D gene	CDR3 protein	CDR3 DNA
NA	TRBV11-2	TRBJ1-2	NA	CASSPGTYGYTF	TGTGCCAGCAGCCCCGGGACTTATGGCTACACCTTC
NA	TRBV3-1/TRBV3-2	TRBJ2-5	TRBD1	CASSLSQGIQETQYF	TGTGCCAGCAGCCTTTCACAGGGGATACAAGAGACCCAGTACTTC
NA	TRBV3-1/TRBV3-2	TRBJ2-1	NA	CASSQLVREQFF	TGTGCCAGCAGCCAACTCGTCCGGGAGCAGTTCTTC
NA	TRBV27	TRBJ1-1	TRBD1	CASSQDRGLMNTEAFF	TGTGCCAGCAGCCAGGACAGGGGACTTATGAACACTGAAGCTTTCTTT
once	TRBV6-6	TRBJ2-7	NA	CASSTGRGRNEQYF	TGTGCCAGCAGTACCGGCAGGGGAAGAAACGAGCAGTACTTC
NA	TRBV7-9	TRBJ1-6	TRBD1	CASSFGDSNSPLHF	TGTGCCAGCAGCTTCGGGGACAGTAATTCACCCCTCCACTTT
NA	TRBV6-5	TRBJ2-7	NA	CASSLGREYEQYF	TGTGCCAGCAGTCTCGGAAGGGAATACGAGCAGTACTTC
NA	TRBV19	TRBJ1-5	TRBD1	CASSLSRDRVSGNQPQHF	TGTGCCAGTAGCCTGTCCCGGGACAGGGTCAGTGGGAATCAGCCCCAGCATTTT
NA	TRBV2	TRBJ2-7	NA	CASRVTEYEQYF	TGTGCCAGCAGGGTAACAGAGTACGAGCAGTACTTC
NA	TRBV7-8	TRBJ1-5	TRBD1	CASSSRGQGSQPQHF	TGTGCCAGCAGCTCCAGGGGGCAAGGGAGTCAGCCCCAGCATTTT
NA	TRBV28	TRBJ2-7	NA	CASSPGTVSSYEQYF	TGTGCCAGCAGTCCTGGGACGGTAAGCTCCTACGAGCAGTACTTC
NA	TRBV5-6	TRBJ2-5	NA	CASSWLRRETQYF	TGTGCCAGCAGCTGGCTTCGGCGGGAGACCCAGTACTTC
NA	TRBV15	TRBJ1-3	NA	CATSNLTSSGNTIYF	TGTGCCACCAGCAACCTGACGAGCTCTGGAAACACCATATATTTT
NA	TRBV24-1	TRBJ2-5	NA	CATTEGDGETQYF	TGTGCCACCACCGAGGGGGACGGGGAGACCCAGTACTTC
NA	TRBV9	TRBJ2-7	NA	CASSSTGTSYYEQYF	TGTGCCAGCAGCTCAACGGGGACATCTTACTACGAGCAGTACTTC
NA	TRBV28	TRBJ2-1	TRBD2	CASSIGASGSDEQFF	TGTGCCAGCAGTATTGGAGCTAGCGGGAGCGATGAGCAGTTCTTC
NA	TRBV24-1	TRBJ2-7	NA	CATSDSDNYEQYF	TGTGCCACCAGTGACTCGGACAACTACGAGCAGTACTTC
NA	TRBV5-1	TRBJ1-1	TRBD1	CASSSGTANTEAFF	TGCGCCAGCAGCTCAGGGACAGCGAACACTGAAGCTTTCTTT